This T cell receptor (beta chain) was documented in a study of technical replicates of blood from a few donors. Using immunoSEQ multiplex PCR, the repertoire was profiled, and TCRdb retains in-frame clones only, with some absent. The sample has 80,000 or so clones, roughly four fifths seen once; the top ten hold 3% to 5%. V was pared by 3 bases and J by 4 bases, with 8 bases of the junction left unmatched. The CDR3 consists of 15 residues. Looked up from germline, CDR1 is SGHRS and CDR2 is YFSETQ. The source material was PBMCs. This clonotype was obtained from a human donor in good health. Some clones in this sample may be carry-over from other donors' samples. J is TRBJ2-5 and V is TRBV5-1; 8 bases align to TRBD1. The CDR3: CASSSTGQARETQYF. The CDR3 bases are TGCGCCAGCAGCTCAACGGGACAGGCTCGAGAGACCCAGTACTTC.